Described below is a single T cell receptor (beta chain) sequence and its context. Antigen unknown. TCRdb's copy holds only in-frame clones and misses some; the assay was immunoSEQ multiplex PCR. The profile shows some 2.3 million clones, just over 90% of them singletons. The data originate from a study of shared clonotypes between healthy human individuals. Study-level background: Each donor's CD8 memory used one plate, CD8 naive two, each CD4 subset three. Overall study results and limits: Deeper or shallower sequencing was expected to change how clonotypes are shared among donors.

With 2 bases removed from V and 5 bases from J, the gap between germline ends came to 17 bases. The CDR3 sequence is 16 residues long. Germline V lookup: CDR1 MNHNS, CDR2 SASEGT. The source material was naive CD4+ T cells from PBMCs. The subset: CD45RA+ positively selected. The rearrangement uses TRBV6-1 and TRBJ2-3; D not certain. The sequence was collected from a man between 18 and 29 years old in good health. Some clones in this sample may be carry-over from other donors' samples. In DNA, the CDR3 is TGTGCCAGCAGTGAACACGACCCCTCGATCGGAGATACGCAGTATTTT. Its protein product is CASSEHDPSIGDTQYF.